Here is one TCR beta chain with its context. The source of the sample is a study of blood T cell repertoires in COVID-19. Study overall: Samples representing acute and convalescent COVID-19 were sourced from the United States, Italy and Spain. The cDNA or gDNA used as material had been derived from T cells, B-cell-depleted T cells, or PBMCs.

In the original processing: By means of reference gene primer amplification, nucleated cell counts were estimated. Clones were sequenced by immunoSEQ multiplex PCR, and TCRdb holds only the in-frame ones, with some missing. The V and J calls and clone size come from that table; D and trimming were worked out from the DNA. The sample records more than 75,000 clones, about 80% being singletons. This clonotype was sampled from a human donor in a cohort sampled during active COVID-19. The specimen was peripheral blood.

CDR3 DNA sequence: TGTGCCAGCTCAGATCAGGGATCTGGAAACACCATATATTTT. It yields the protein CASSDQGSGNTIYF. V gene TRBV18 combines with J gene TRBJ1-3; possible D gene TRBD1, 5 bases. V was clipped by 5 bases and J by 1 base, with 9 bases between them. Germline values: CDR1 KGHSH, CDR2 LQKENI. This CDR3 has 14 amino acids.